This T cell receptor beta chain was obtained from a study of blood T cell repertoires in COVID-19. Turning to the study itself: COVID-19 samples collected from the United States, Italy and Spain covered acute and convalescent phases.

In the source study's methods: Researchers report that nucleated cell counts were estimated from reference gene primer amplification. Assay: immunoSEQ multiplex PCR; the TCRdb copy retains only in-frame clones and omits some. The V and J calls and clone size come from that table; D and trimming were worked out from the DNA. The data hold about 220,000 clones, with about nine tenths observed a single time. Trimming took 0 bases from V and 7 from J; bases not matched to a gene: 6. Germline CDR1 SGHNT, CDR2 YYREEE (reference sequence). The length of the CDR3 is 16 residues. The sequenced sample consisted of peripheral blood. The TCR originated in a man aged 35 to 55 with acute or convalescent COVID-19. This chain uses TRBV5-4 with TRBJ1-6; 8 bases map to TRBD1. The CDR3 DNA is TGTGCCAGCAGCTTGGATAGAGGACAGGGAAATTCACCCCTCCACTTT. As protein: CASSLDRGQGNSPLHF.